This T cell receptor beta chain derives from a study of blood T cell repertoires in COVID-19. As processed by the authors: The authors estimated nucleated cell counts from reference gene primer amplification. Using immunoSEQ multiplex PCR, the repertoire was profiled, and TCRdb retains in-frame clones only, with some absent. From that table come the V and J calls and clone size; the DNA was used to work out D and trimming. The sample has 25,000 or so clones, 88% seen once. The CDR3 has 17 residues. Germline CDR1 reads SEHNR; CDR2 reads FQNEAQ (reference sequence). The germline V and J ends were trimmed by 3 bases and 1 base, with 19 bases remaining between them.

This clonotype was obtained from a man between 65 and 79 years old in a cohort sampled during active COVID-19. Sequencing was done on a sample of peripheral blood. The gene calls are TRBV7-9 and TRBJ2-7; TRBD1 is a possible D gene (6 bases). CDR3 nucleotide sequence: TGTGCCAGCAGCTTCATACAGGGCTTGACGGAATCCTACGAGCAGTACTTC. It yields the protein CASSFIQGLTESYEQYF.